This TCR beta chain came from a study of cytomegalovirus exposure and HLA in healthy donors. Trimming took 6 bases from V and 5 from J, leaving 14 bases between them. Germline assignment: CDR1 LNHDA and CDR2 SQIVND (reference sequence). This CDR3 has 14 amino acids. A multiplex PCR was run with 60 Vbeta primers and 13 Jbeta primers. Produced via immunoSEQ multiplex PCR; TCRdb's table is partial and in-frame only. The sample includes over 110,000 clones, about four fifths of them seen just once. The TCR originated in a male donor in good health and CMV-seropositive. Sequencing used PBMCs. The gene calls are TRBV19 and TRBJ2-1; a weak D match, TRBD1 (5 bases). This chain's CDR3 is CASRLAGWDNEQFF. CDR3 nucleotide sequence: TGTGCCAGTAGGTTGGCAGGGTGGGACAATGAGCAGTTCTTC. The entire variable domain, with the rest obtained from reference TRBV19 and TRBJ2-1, is as follows: DGGITQSPKYLFRKEGQNVTLSCEQNLNHDAMYWYRQDPGQGLRLIYYSQIVNDFQKGDIAEGYSVSREKKESFPLTVTSAQKNPTAFYLCASRLAGWDNEQFFGPGTRLTVL.